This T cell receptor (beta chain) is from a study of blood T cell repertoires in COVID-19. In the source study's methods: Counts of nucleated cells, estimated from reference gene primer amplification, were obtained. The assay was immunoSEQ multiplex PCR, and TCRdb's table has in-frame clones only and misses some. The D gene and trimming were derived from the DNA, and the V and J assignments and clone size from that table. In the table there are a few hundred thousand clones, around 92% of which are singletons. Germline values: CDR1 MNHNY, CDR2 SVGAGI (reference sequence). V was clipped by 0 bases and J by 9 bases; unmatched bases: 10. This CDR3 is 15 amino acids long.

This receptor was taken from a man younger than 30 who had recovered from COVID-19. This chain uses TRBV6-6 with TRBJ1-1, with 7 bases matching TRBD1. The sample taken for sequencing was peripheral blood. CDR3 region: CASSYSSPGGSKAFF. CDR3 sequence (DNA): TGTGCCAGCAGTTACTCTAGTCCAGGGGGATCCAAAGCTTTCTTT.